This T cell receptor (beta chain) was captured in a study of Graves' ophthalmopathy and Graves' hyperthyroidism. Study-wide results and limits: Between ophthalmopathy and stable hyperthyroidism, a 13-signature model drew a separation with about 88% sensitivity and around 80% specificity. Blood also contained most of the expanded thyroid clonotypes above 0.001 frequency. The model predicted progression of ophthalmopathy with a sensitivity of roughly 66%, and its specificity was roughly 77%.

Germline V gene lookup returns CDR1 SGHVS and CDR2 FQNEAQ. V shed 5 bases and J shed 9 bases, with 17 bases lying between them. The CDR3 runs to 13 residues. Enrollment excluded any patients with other autoimmune diseases, uncontrolled infections, pregnancy or lactation. RNA transcripts served as template for amplifying TCR beta CDR3 sequences. HTBI primers primed a first-round RT-PCR, and a second-round multiplex PCR followed. TCRdb itself ran the multiplex PCR reads through MiXCR, one entry per CDR3 protein. The sample records 560,000 or so distinct CDR3 sequences, 35% to 40% being singletons. This clonotype was recorded many times. Its antigen is unidentified.

The source material was peripheral blood or thyroid tissue (not recorded which). The source is an adult man with Graves' hyperthyroidism. J is TRBJ2-7 and V is TRBV7-8; D gene ambiguous. CDR3 sequence: CASSVTEIGPQYF. In DNA, the CDR3 is TGTGCCAGCAGCGTTACAGAGATTGGCCCGCAGTACTTC.